This T cell receptor (beta chain) was profiled in a study of breast tumors, draining lymph nodes, adjacent tissues. Losses at the gene ends were 3 bases for V and 7 bases for J; bases not matched to a gene: 4. The CDR3 is 13 amino acids. Germline V gene lookup returns CDR1 SGHDT and CDR2 YYEEEE. TCRdb fed the multiplex PCR reads into MiXCR, producing one record per CDR3 protein. The repertoire has 15,000 to 20,000 distinct CDR3 sequences, about 45% of them found once; the top ten carry about 14%. General study findings and limits: Data fit most tumor T cells coming from lymph node, expanding in tumor. That most tumor T cells come from lymph nodes remained unproven. Compared with lymph nodes, tumors were less diverse; compared with nontumor tissue, more.

This clonotype ranks as medium-sized. What it binds is unknown. This chain connects TRBV5-6 to TRBJ2-1, with 7 positions matching TRBD2. The clonotype was recovered from a female donor with breast cancer. Some clones in this sample may be carry-over from other donors' samples. What was sequenced was tumor-adjacent breast tissue. In DNA, the CDR3 is TGTGCCAGCAGCTGGACTAGTGCTAATGAGCAGTTCTTC. This gives the protein CASSWTSANEQFF. Using reference TRBV5-6 and TRBJ2-1 for the parts outside the CDR3, the full variable domain is DAGVTQSPTHLIKTRGQQVTLRCSPKSGHDTVSWYQQALGQGPQFIFQYYEEEERQRGNFPDRFSGHQFPNYSSELNVNALLLGDSALYLCASSWTSANEQFFGPGTRLTVL.